This T cell receptor (beta chain) originates from a study of shared clonotypes between healthy human individuals. Study-level results: Sampling used blood alone; tissue repertoires probably differ.

In the CD4+ fraction, cells were divided into CD45RA+ naive and CD45RA-negative memory subsets. About this clone: Antigen unknown.

Source study methods: Sequence data from immunoSEQ were junction-only and lacked quality scores; consequently, filtering differed. Clones were sequenced by immunoSEQ multiplex PCR, and TCRdb holds only the in-frame ones, with some missing. That table is the source of V, J and clone size, and D and trimming were worked out from the DNA. Of roughly 1,000,000 clones listed, 75% to 85% are singletons. Germline V gene lookup returns CDR1 SGHAT and CDR2 FQNNGV. The CDR3 contains 12 residues. The junction had 6 bases not matched to a gene; V was cut back by 2 bases and J by 12 bases. V gene TRBV11-2 combines with J gene TRBJ2-7, with 8 bases lining up with TRBD2. The sample taken for sequencing was memory CD4+ T cells from PBMCs. This sample's subset: CD45RA-negative fraction. The receptor was derived from a man aged 18 to 30 in good health. Some clones in this sample may be carry-over from other donors' samples. CDR3 sequence (DNA): TGTGCCAGCAGCTTAACCCCGGGAGGGGGGTACTTC. It translates to CASSLTPGGGYF. The variable domain in full, completed from reference TRBV11-2 and TRBJ2-7, reads EAGVAQSPRYKIIEKRQSVAFWCNPISGHATLYWYQQILGQGPKLLIQFQNNGVVDDSQLPKDRFSAERLKGVDSTLKIQPAKLEDSAVYLCASSLTPGGGYFGPGTRLTVT.